Sequencing of this T cell receptor (beta chain) was carried out in a study of cytomegalovirus exposure and HLA in healthy donors. Study-wide background: Most donors, 81% of a few hundred genotyped, fell in the Caucasian-associated ancestry cluster.

CDR1 is KGHSH, CDR2 LQKENI, per germline. Trimming cost V 2 bases and J 7 bases, with 14 bases left between them. This CDR3 is 15 amino acids long. It was with 60 Vbeta and 13 Jbeta primers that the PCR ran. Only in-frame clones appear in the TCRdb table, and some are missing; sequencing was by immunoSEQ multiplex PCR. The repertoire holds more than 110,000 clones, with 77% as singletons. Study results and limitations: TCR beta chains numbering some 160 were designated cytomegalovirus-associated. A later analysis linked a missense DCLRE1C variant to TCR beta V- and J-gene trimming.

Concerning this clone: What it recognizes is unknown.

As for the donors, each was a healthy bone marrow donor. Sequencing input: PBMCs. The gene calls are TRBV18 and TRBJ1-4, with D possibly TRBD1 on 5 matching bases. This clonotype originated in a woman aged 45-60 years in good health and CMV-seronegative. CDR3 protein: CASSPTEGASEKLFF. The CDR3 DNA reads TGTGCCAGCTCACCAACAGAAGGGGCAAGTGAAAAACTGTTTTTT. Looking up the rest from reference TRBV18 and TRBJ1-4 gives the full variable domain: NAGVMQNPRHLVRRRGQEARLRCSPMKGHSHVYWYRQLPEEGLKFMVYLQKENIIDESGMPKERFSAEFPKEGPSILRIQQVVRGDSAAYFCASSPTEGASEKLFFGSGTQLSVL.